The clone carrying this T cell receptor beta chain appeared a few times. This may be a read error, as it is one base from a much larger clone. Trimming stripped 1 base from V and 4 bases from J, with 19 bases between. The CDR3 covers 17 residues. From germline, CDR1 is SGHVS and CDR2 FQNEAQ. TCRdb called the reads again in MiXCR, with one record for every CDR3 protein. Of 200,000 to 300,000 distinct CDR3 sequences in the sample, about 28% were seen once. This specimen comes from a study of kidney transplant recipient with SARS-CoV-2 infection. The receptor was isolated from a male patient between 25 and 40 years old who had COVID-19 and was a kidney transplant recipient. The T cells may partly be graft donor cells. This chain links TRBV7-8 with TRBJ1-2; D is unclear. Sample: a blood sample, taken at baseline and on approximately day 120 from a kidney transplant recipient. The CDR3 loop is CASSLGRSTRKTYGYTF. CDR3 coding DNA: TGTGCCAGCAGCTTAGGCCGGTCTACCCGAAAGACCTATGGCTACACCTTC.